The 16 T cell receptor beta chains below come from one sample, sequenced in a study of neurological immune-mediated disorders. MiXCR was run by TCRdb on the 5' RACE reads, yielding one entry per CDR3 protein. The table records 25,000 to 30,000 distinct CDR3 sequences, roughly a quarter of them present only once. Sequencing input: CD4+ T cells from blood. All receptors come from a man aged 50 to 60 with HTLV-1-associated myelopathy (HAM/TSP).

Ten or more counts support this clonotype. The genes are TRBV9 and TRBJ1-3; D perhaps matches TRBD1 (5 bases). This CDR3 has 15 residues. CDR1 is SGDLS, CDR2 YYNGEE, per germline. The germline V and J ends were trimmed by 3 bases and 0 bases, with 10 bases remaining between them. The CDR3 DNA reads TGTGCCAGCAGCGAATGGGACGGCTCTGGAAACACCATATATTTT. This translates into CASSEWDGSGNTIYF.

This clonotype was detected ten times or more. The V and J genes are TRBV20-1 and TRBJ1-5, with a weak D call TRBD1 (6 bases). This CDR3 contains 13 residues. Per germline, CDR1 DFQATT and CDR2 SNEGSKA (reference sequence). V was cut by 3 bases and J by 5 bases, with 11 bases left in between. CDR3 coding DNA: TGCAGTGCTAGCCCGGGACACTATCAGCCCCAGCATTTT. It translates to CSASPGHYQPQHF.

In the case of this clonotype: Sequence at one end of the junction differs from germline and may be a read error. The chain is built from TRBV5-1 and TRBJ2-6, with 7 bases aligning to TRBD1. This CDR3 has 18 residues. CDR1 is SGHRS and CDR2 is YFSETQ in the germline V gene. For the CDR3, the DNA is TGCGCCAGCAGCTTGGAGGGGACAGCGATCTCTGGGGACAACGTCCTGACTTTC. It is translated as CASSLEGTAISGDNVLTF.

This clonotype was counted at least ten times. The chain joins TRBV24-1 to TRBJ2-7, with D unresolved. The CDR3 sequence is 13 residues long. The V gene's germline CDR1 is KGHDR and CDR2 SFDVKD. The V and J ends lost 3 bases and 2 bases respectively, with 7 bases between them. CDR3 in DNA: TGTGCCACCAGTGATGGGTTTGCCTACGAGCAGTACTTC. It yields the protein CATSDGFAYEQYF.

The rearrangement links TRBV11-2 to TRBJ2-1; D gene ambiguous. The CDR3 totals 15 residues. The germline V gene encodes CDR1 SGHAT and CDR2 FQNNGV. V gave up 2 bases and J gave up 4 bases, with 12 bases separating them. CDR3 loop: CASSLNPVSYNEQFF. CDR3 bases: TGTGCCAGCAGCTTAAATCCAGTCTCTTACAATGAGCAGTTCTTC.

This clonotype was observed many times. V and J are TRBV27 and TRBJ1-3; 9 nucleotides agree with TRBD1. The CDR3 runs 15 residues. CDR1 is MNHEY and CDR2 is SMNVEV in the germline V gene (reference sequence). With V trimmed by 8 bases and J by 4 bases, 9 bases remained unmatched. CDR3 amino acids: CASGTGTGIGNTIYF. The CDR3, as DNA: TGTGCCAGCGGGACCGGGACAGGGATCGGAAACACCATATATTTT.

The sample holds many counts of this clonotype. This chain connects TRBV5-1 to TRBJ2-7, with 9 bases aligning to TRBD2. The J segment lost 6 bases and the V segment lost 4 bases, leaving 11 bases of the junction unmatched. The germline CDR1 and CDR2 sequences are SGHRS and YFSETQ. CDR3 size: 15 residues. Here the CDR3 DNA reads TGCGCCAGCAGCCTCGCACCGGGACTAGCCCCCGAGCAGTACTTC. Translation: CASSLAPGLAPEQYF. Variable domain in full (rest from reference TRBV5-1 and TRBJ2-7): KAGVTQTPRYLIKTRGQQVTLSCSPISGHRSVSWYQQTPGQGLQFLFEYFSETQRNKGNFPGRFSGRQFSNSRSEMNVSTLELGDSALYLCASSLAPGLAPEQYFGPGTRLTVT.

This clonotype appeared once. This chain joins TRBV11-2 and TRBJ1-1; D possibly corresponds to TRBD1 (6 bases). Looked up from germline, CDR1 is SGHAT and CDR2 is FQNNGV. V shed 5 bases and J shed 4 bases, with 23 bases lying between them. This CDR3 spans 17 amino acids. The CDR3 sequence is CASSQSPRGRGGTEAFF. The CDR3 DNA follows: TGTGCCAGCAGCCAGTCCCCGCGGGGTAGGGGGGGCACTGAAGCTTTCTTT.

This clonotype was seen repeatedly, ten times or more. This chain joins TRBV28 and TRBJ2-5; TRBD2 might be the D (6 bases). V lost 2 bases and J 0 bases, leaving 7 bases between the germline ends. From germline, CDR1 is MDHEN and CDR2 SYDVKM. The CDR3 loop spans 14 amino acids. The CDR3 region is CASSLGGYQETQYF. The CDR3, as DNA: TGTGCCAGCAGTTTAGGAGGGTACCAAGAGACCCAGTACTTC. The whole variable domain, filled in from reference TRBV28 and TRBJ2-5, reads DVKVTQSSRYLVKRTGEKVFLECVQDMDHENMFWYRQDPGLGLRLIYFSYDVKMKEKGDIPEGYSVSREKKERFSLILESASTNQTSMYLCASSLGGYQETQYFGPGTRLLVL.

This clonotype was counted many times. J is TRBJ2-1 and V is TRBV16; 7 bases align to TRBD1. The CDR3 is 15 amino acids. Looked up from germline, CDR1 is KGHSY and CDR2 is FQNENV. The J segment lost 0 bases and the V segment lost 2 bases, leaving 1 base of the junction unmatched. CDR3 coding DNA: TGTGCCAGCAGCCAAAACAGGGGCTCCTACAATGAGCAGTTCTTC. It is translated as CASSQNRGSYNEQFF.

This clonotype was counted ten times or more. The rearrangement joins TRBV7-6 to TRBJ2-5, with D hard to call. CDR1 is SGHVS and CDR2 is FNYEAQ in the germline V gene. Trimming took off 3 bases at V and 1 base at J, with 12 bases between the two ends. There are 15 residues in the CDR3. CDR3 residues: CASSFRFGPQETQYF. The DNA of the CDR3 is TGTGCCAGCAGCTTCCGTTTTGGCCCCCAAGAGACCCAGTACTTC. Supplemented by reference TRBV7-6 and TRBJ2-5, the full variable domain reads GAGVSQSPRYKVTKRGQDVALRCDPISGHVSLYWYRQALGQGPEFLTYFNYEAQQDKSGLPNDRFSAERPEGSISTLTIQRTEQRDSAMYRCASSFRFGPQETQYFGPGTRLLVL.

This clonotype occurred many times. The chain combines TRBV29-1 with TRBJ1-4; 10 bases match TRBD1. The trim removed 4 bases at V and 0 bases at J, leaving 2 bases unmatched. CDR1 and CDR2 from the germline V gene are SQVTM and ANQGSEA. This CDR3 has 15 residues. CDR3 sequence: CSVGGQGATNEKLFF. CDR3 DNA sequence: TGCAGCGTTGGAGGACAGGGGGCAACTAATGAAAAACTGTTTTTT.

In this sample, this clonotype turned up many times. The chain couples TRBV7-7 to TRBJ2-2, with a weak D call TRBD1 (5 bases). V was pared by 3 bases and J by 5 bases, with 10 bases between. Germline-derived CDR1 and CDR2 are SSHAT and FNYEAQ (reference sequence). The CDR3 has 14 residues. The chain's CDR3 is CASSLLKGTGELFF. The CDR3 region has the DNA TGTGCCAGCAGCTTGTTAAAGGGGACCGGGGAGCTGTTTTTT.

This clonotype was detected a few times. V usage is TRBV5-1 and J usage is TRBJ1-5; 8 nucleotides align to TRBD1. The CDR3 sequence is 15 residues long. Germline V lookup: CDR1 SGHRS, CDR2 YFSETQ. V dropped 4 bases and J dropped 3; count of bases not matched to a gene: 6. The chain's CDR3 is CASSEQGDVNQPQHF. In DNA form, the CDR3 reads TGCGCCAGCAGCGAACAGGGGGACGTCAATCAGCCCCAGCATTTT.

Ten or more counts support this clonotype. CDR3: CATSDRGGHSPLHF. The CDR3, as DNA: TGTGCCACCTCAGACAGGGGCGGTCATTCACCCCTCCACTTT. This chain links TRBV3-1 with TRBJ1-6; 8 positions match TRBD1. CDR1 and CDR2 from the germline V gene are LGHDT and YNNKEL (reference sequence). CDR3 length: 14 residues. V lost 10 bases and J lost 8; bases outside the gene matches: 10.

This clonotype was counted at least ten times. This chain uses TRBV7-8 with TRBJ1-1; D perhaps matches TRBD1 (5 bases). Germline V CDR1 and CDR2: SGHVS, FQNEAQ. This CDR3 contains 16 residues. Trimming cost V 6 bases and J 1 base, with 18 bases left between them. The CDR3 is CASSPLTGQGNTEAFF. CDR3 DNA: TGTGCCAGCAGTCCATTAACCGGGCAGGGGAACACTGAAGCTTTCTTT.